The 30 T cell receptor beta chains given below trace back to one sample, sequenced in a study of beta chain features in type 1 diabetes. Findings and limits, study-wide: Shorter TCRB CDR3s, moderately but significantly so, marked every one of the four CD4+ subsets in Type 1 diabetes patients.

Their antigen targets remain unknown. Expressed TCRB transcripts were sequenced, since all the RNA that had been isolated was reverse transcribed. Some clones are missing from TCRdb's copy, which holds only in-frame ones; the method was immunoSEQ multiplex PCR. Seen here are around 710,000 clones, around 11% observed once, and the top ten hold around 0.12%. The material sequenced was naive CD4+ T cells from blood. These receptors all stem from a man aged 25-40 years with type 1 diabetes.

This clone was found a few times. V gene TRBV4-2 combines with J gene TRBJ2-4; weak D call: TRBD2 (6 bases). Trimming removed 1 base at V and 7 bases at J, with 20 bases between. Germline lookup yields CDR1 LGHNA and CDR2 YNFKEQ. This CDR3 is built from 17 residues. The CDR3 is CASSQGGDSGGRNIQYF. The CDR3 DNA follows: TGTGCCAGCAGCCAAGGAGGTGATAGCGGAGGGAGGAACATTCAGTACTTC.

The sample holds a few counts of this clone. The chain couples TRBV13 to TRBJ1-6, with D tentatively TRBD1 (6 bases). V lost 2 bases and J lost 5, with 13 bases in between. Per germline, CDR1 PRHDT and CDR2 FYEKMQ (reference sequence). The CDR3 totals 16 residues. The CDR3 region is CASSLRTGTHNSPLHF. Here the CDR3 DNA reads TGTGCCAGCAGCTTACGTACAGGGACCCATAATTCACCCCTCCACTTT. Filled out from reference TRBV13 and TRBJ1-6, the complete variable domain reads AAGVIQSPRHLIKEKRETATLKCYPIPRHDTVYWYQQGPGQDPQFLISFYEKMQSDKGSIPDRFSAQQFSDYHSELNMSSLELGDSALYFCASSLRTGTHNSPLHFGNGTRLTVT.

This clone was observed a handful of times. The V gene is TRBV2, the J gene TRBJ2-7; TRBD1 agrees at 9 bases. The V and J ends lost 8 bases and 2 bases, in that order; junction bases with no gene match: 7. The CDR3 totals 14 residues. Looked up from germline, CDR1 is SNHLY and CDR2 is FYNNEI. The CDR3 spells CASRWTGAAYEQYF. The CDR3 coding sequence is TGTGCCAGCCGTTGGACAGGGGCGGCCTACGAGCAGTACTTC.

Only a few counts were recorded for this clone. The CDR3 spells CASSLSGGRPGEQYF. The CDR3 bases are TGTGCCAGCAGCTTATCGGGAGGGAGGCCCGGCGAGCAGTACTTC. This sequence joins TRBV7-8 and TRBJ2-7; TRBD2 aligns across 8 bases. Losses at the gene ends were 2 bases for V and 6 bases for J; bases not matched to a gene: 9. Germline-derived CDR1 and CDR2 are SGHVS and FQNEAQ. This CDR3 has 15 amino acids.

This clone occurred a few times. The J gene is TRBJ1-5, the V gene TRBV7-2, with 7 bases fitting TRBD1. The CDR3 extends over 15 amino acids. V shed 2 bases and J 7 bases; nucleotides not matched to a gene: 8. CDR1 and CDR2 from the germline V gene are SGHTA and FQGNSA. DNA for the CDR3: TGTGCCAGCAGCTTATCAGGGGGAGGTGAACAGCCCCAGCATTTT. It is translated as CASSLSGGGEQPQHF. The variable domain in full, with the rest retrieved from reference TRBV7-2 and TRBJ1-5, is GAGVSQSPSNKVTEKGKDVELRCDPISGHTALYWYRQSLGQGLEFLIYFQGNSAPDKSGLPSDRFSAERTGGSVSTLTIQRTQQEDSAVYLCASSLSGGGEQPQHFGDGTRLSIL.

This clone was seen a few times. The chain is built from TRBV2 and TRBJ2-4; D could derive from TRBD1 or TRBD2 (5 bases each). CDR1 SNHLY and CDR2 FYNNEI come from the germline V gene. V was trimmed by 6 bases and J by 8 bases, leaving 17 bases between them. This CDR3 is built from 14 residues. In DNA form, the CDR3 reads TGTGCCAGCAGCCTGATGGGGGTGGCAGACATTCAGTACTTC. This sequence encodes CASSLMGVADIQYF.

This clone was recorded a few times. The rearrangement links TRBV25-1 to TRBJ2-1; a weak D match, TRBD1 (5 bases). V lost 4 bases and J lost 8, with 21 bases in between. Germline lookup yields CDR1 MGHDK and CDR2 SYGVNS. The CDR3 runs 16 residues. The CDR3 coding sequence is TGTGCCAGCAGTGCCGTAGGGGCGCTTCCTTCGGATGAGCAGTTCTTC. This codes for CASSAVGALPSDEQFF.

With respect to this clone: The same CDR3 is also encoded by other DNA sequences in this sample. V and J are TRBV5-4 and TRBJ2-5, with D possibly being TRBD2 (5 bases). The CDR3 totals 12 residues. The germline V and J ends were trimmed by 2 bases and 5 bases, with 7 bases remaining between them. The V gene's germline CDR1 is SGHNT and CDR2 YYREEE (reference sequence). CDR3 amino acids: CASSFGGETQYF. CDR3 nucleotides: TGTGCCAGCAGCTTCGGCGGGGAGACCCAGTACTTC. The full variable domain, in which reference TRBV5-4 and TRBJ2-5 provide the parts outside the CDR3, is ETGVTQSPTHLIKTRGQQVTLRCSSQSGHNTVSWYQQALGQGPQFIFQYYREEENGRGNFPPRFSGLQFPNYSSELNVNALELDDSALYLCASSFGGETQYFGPGTRLLVL.

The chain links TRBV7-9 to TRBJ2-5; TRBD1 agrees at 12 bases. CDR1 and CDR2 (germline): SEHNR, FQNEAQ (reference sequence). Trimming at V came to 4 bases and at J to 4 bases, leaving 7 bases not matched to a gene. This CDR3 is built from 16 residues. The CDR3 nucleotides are TGTGCCAGCAGCTGGGGGGACAGGGGGCCCACAGAGACCCAGTACTTC. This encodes CASSWGDRGPTETQYF.

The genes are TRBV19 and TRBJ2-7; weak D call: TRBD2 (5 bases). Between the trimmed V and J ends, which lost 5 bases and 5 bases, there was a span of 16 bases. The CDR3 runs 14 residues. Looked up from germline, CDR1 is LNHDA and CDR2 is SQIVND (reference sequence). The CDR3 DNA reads TGTGCCAGTAGTCCTCAATCGGGATGGAACGAGCAGTACTTC. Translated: CASSPQSGWNEQYF.

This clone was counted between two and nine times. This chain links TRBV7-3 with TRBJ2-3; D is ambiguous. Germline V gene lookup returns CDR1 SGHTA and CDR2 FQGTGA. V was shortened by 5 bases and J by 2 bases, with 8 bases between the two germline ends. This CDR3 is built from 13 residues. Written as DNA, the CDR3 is TGTGCCAGCAGCCGCCTAGACACAGATACGCAGTATTTT. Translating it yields CASSRLDTDTQYF.

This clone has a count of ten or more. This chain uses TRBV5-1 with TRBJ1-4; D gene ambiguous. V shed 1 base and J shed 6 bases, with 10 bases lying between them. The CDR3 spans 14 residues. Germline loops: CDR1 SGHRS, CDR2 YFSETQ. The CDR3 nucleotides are TGCGCCAGCAGCTTGTCGGTGCGCCATGAAAAACTGTTTTTT. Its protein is CASSLSVRHEKLFF.

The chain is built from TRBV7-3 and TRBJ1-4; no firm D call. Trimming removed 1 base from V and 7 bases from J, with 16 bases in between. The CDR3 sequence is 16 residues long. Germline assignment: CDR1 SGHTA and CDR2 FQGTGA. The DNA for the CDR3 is TGTGCCAGCAGCTTAAATGGCCCCCAGTCAGGTGAAAAACTGTTTTTT. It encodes CASSLNGPQSGEKLFF.

CDR3 protein: CASSDRGKNYGYTF. CDR3 DNA sequence: TGTGCCAGCAGCGACAGGGGGAAAAACTATGGCTACACCTTC. The chain is built from TRBV13 and TRBJ1-2; 9 bases map to TRBD1. The CDR3 has 14 residues. Trimming removed 5 bases from V and 2 bases from J; junction bases left unmatched: 3. Germline V CDR1 and CDR2: PRHDT, FYEKMQ (reference sequence).

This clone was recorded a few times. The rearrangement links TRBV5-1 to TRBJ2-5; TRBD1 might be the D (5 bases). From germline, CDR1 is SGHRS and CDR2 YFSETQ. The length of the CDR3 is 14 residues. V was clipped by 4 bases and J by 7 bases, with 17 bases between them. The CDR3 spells CASSMTEAWGTQYF. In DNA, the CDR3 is TGCGCCAGCAGCATGACAGAGGCATGGGGGACCCAGTACTTC. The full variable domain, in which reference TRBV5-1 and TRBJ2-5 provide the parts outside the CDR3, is KAGVTQTPRYLIKTRGQQVTLSCSPISGHRSVSWYQQTPGQGLQFLFEYFSETQRNKGNFPGRFSGRQFSNSRSEMNVSTLELGDSALYLCASSMTEAWGTQYFGPGTRLLVL.

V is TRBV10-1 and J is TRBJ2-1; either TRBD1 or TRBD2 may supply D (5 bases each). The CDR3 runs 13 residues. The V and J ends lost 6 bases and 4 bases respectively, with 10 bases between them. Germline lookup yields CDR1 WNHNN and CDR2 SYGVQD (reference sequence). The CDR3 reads CASSPGSYNEQFF. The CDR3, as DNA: TGCGCCAGCAGCCCAGGGAGTTACAATGAGCAGTTCTTC.

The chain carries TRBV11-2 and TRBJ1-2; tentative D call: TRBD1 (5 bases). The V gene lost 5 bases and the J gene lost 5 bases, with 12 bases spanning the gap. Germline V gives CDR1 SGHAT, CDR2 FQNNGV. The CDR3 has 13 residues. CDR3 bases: TGTGCCAGCAGCACCGGGGCAAAATATGGCTACACCTTC. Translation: CASSTGAKYGYTF.

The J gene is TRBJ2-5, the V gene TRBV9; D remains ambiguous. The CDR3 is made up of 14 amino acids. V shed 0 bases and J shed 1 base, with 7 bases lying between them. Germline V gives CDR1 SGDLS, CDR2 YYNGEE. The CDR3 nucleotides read TGTGCCAGCAGCGTAGGCCAGTTCCAAGAGACCCAGTACTTC. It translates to CASSVGQFQETQYF.

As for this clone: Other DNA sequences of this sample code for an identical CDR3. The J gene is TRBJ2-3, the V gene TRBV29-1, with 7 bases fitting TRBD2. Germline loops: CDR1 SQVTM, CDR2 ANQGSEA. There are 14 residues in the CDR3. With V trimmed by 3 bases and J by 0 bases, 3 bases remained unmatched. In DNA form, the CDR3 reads TGCAGCGTTGACGGCGGGAGTAGCACAGATACGCAGTATTTT. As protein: CSVDGGSSTDTQYF.

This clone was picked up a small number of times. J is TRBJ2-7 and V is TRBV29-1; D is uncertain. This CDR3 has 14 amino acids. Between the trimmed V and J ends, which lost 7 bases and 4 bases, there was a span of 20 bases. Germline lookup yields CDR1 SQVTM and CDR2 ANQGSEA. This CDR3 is CSALISLTGYEQYF. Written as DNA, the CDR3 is TGCAGCGCCCTGATTTCGTTGACCGGATACGAGCAGTACTTC.

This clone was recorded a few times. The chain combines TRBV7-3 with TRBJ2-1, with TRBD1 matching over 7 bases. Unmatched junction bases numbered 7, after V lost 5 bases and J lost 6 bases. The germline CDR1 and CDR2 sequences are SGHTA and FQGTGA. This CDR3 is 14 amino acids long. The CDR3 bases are TGTGCCAGCAGCCCAACAGGGGTTAGCAATGAGCAGTTCTTC. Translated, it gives CASSPTGVSNEQFF.

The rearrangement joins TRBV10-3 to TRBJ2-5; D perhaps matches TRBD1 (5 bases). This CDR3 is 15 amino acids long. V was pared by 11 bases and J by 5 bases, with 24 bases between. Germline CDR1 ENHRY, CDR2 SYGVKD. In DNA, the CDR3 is TGTGCCTCGAACCCCTCGGATAGATCAGGGGAGACCCAGTACTTC. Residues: CASNPSDRSGETQYF.

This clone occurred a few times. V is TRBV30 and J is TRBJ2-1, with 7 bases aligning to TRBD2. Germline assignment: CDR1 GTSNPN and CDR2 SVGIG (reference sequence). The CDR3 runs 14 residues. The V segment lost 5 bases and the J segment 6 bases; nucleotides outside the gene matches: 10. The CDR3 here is CAWEGAPGGNEQFF. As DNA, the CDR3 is TGTGCCTGGGAGGGAGCCCCGGGGGGCAATGAGCAGTTCTTC. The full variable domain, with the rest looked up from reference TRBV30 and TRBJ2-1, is SQTIHQWPATLVQPVGSPLSLECTVEGTSNPNLYWYRQAAGRGLQLLFYSVGIGQISSEVPQNLSASRPQDRQFILSSKKLLLSDSGFYLCAWEGAPGGNEQFFGPGTRLTVL.

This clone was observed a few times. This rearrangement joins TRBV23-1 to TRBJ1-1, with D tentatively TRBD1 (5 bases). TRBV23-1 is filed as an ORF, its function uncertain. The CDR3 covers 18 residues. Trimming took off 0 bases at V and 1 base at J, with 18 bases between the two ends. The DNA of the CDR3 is TGCGCCAGCAGTCAATCGATCTACAGGATGATTGAGAACACTGAAGCTTTCTTT. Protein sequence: CASSQSIYRMIENTEAFF.

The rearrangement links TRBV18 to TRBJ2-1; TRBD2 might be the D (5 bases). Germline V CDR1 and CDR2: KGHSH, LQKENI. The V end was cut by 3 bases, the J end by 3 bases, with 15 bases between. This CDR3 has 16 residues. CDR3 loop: CASSPFGTGNYNEQFF. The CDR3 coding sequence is TGTGCCAGCTCACCTTTTGGTACGGGGAACTACAATGAGCAGTTCTTC.

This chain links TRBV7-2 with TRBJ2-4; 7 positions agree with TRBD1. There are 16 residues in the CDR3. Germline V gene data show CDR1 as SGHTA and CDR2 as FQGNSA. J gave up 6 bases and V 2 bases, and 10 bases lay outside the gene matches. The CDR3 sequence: CASSLQRQGVRNIQYF. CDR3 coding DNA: TGTGCCAGCAGCTTACAACGACAGGGCGTAAGAAACATTCAGTACTTC.

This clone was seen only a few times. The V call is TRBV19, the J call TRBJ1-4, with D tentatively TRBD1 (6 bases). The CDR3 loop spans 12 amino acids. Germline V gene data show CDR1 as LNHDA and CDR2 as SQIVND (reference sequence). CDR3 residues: CASGVRGEKLFF. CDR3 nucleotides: TGTGCTTCAGGGGTAAGAGGAGAAAAACTGTTTTTT.

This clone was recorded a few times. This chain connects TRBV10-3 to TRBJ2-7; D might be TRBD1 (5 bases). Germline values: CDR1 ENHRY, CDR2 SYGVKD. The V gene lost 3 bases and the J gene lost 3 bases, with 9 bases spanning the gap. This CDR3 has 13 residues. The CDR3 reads CAISEGAGYEQYF. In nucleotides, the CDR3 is TGTGCCATCAGTGAAGGGGCTGGCTACGAGCAGTACTTC.

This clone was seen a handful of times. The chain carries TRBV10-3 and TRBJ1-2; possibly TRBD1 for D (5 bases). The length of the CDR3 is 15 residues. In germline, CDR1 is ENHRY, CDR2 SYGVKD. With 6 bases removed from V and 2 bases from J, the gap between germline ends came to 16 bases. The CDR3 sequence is CAISEHHEGNYGYTF. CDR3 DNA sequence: TGTGCCATCAGCGAACACCATGAGGGGAACTATGGCTACACCTTC.

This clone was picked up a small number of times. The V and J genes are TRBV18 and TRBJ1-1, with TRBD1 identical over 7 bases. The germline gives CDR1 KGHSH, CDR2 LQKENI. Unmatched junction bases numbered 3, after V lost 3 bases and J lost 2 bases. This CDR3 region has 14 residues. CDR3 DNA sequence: TGTGCCAGCTCACCCAACAGGGGAAACACTGAAGCTTTCTTT. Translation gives CASSPNRGNTEAFF.